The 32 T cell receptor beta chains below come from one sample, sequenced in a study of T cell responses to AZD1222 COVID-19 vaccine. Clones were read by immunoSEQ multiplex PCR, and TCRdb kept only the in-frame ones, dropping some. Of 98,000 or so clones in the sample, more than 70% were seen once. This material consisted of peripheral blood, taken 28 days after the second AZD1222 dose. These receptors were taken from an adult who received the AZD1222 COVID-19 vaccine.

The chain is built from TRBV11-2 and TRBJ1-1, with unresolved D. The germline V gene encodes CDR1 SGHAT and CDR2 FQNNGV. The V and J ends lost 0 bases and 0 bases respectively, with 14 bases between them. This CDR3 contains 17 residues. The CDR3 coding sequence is TGTGCCAGCAGCTTAGATTGGGCCCGTACCCTGAACACTGAAGCTTTCTTT. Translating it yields CASSLDWARTLNTEAFF.

The CDR3 reads CASRMLDEGTGELFF. CDR3 in DNA: TGCGCCAGCAGAATGTTGGACGAGGGCACCGGGGAGCTGTTTTTT. This rearrangement joins TRBV5-1 to TRBJ2-2; D may be TRBD2 (5 bases). Germline V CDR1 and CDR2: SGHRS, YFSETQ. The CDR3 is 15 amino acids. Deletions cut 5 bases from V and 4 bases from J, with 15 bases between.

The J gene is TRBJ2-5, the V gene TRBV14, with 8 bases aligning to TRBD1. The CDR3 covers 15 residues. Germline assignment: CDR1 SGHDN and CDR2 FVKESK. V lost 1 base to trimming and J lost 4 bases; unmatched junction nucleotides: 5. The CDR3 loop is CASSQVGRGPETQYF. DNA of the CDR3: TGTGCCAGCAGCCAAGTTGGCAGGGGGCCAGAGACCCAGTACTTC.

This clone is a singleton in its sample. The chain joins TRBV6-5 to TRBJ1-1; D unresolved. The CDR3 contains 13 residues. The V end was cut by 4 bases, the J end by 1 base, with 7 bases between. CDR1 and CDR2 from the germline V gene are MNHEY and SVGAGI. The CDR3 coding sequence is TGTGCCAGCAGTTTGATGGGGAACACTGAAGCTTTCTTT. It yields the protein CASSLMGNTEAFF.

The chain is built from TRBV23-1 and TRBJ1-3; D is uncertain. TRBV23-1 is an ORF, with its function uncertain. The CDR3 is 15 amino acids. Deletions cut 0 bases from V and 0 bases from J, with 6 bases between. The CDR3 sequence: CASSQSNPSGNTIYF. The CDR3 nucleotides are TGCGCCAGCAGTCAATCGAACCCCTCTGGAAACACCATATATTTT.

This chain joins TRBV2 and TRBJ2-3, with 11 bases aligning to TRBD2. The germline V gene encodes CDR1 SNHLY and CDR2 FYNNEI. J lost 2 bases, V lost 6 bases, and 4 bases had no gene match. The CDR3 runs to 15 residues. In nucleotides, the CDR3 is TGTGCCAGCAGCACTAGCGGGGGTTACACAGATACGCAGTATTTT. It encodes CASSTSGGYTDTQYF.

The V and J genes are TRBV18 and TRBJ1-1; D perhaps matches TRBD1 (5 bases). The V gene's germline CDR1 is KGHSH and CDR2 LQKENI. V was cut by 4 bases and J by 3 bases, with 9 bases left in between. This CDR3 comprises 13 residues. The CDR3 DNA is TGTGCCAGCTCACGGGAAGGGGACACTGAAGCTTTCTTT. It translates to CASSREGDTEAFF.

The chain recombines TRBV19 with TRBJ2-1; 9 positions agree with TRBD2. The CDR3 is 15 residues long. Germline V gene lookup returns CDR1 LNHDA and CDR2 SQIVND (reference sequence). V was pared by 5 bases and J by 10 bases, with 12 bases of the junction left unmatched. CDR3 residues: CASSPSGIMRAEQFF. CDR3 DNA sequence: TGTGCCAGTAGTCCTAGCGGGATAATGAGGGCCGAGCAGTTCTTC.

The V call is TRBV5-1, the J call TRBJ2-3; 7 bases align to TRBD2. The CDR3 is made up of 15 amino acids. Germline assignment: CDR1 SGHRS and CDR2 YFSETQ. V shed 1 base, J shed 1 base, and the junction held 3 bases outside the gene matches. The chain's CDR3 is CASSLFAGGTDTQYF. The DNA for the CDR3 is TGCGCCAGCAGCTTGTTTGCGGGGGGCACAGATACGCAGTATTTT.

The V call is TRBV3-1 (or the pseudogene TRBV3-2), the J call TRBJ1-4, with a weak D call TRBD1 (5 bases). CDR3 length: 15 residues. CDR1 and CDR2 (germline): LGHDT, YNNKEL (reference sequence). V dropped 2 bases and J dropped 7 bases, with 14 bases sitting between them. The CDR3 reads CASSQPKGMGEKLFF. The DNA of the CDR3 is TGTGCCAGCAGCCAACCAAAGGGGATGGGTGAAAAACTGTTTTTT.

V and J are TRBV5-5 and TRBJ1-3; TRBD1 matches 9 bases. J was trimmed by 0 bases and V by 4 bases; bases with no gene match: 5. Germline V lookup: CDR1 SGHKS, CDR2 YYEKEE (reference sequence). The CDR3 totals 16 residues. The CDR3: CASSIRTGVSGNTIYF. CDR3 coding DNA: TGTGCCAGCAGCATTAGGACAGGGGTCTCTGGAAACACCATATATTTT.

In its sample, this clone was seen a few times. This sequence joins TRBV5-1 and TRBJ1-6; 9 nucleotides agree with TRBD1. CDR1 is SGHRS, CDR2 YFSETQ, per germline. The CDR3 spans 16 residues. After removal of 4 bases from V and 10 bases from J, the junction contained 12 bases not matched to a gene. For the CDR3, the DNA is TGCGCCAGCAGCACGGACGGACAGGGGCAAGGATCACCCCTCCACTTT. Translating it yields CASSTDGQGQGSPLHF.

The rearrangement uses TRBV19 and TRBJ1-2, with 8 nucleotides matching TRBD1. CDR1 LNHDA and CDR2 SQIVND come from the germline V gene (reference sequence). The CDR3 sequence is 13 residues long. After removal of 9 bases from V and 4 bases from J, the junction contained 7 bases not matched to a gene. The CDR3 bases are TGTGCCAGCCGGGACAGGCGAGCCTATGGCTACACCTTC. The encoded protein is CASRDRRAYGYTF.

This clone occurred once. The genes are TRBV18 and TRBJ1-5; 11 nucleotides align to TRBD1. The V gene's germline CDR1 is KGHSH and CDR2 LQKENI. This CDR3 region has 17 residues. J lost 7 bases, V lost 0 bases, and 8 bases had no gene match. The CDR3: CASSPPKGTGGRQPQHF. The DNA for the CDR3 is TGTGCCAGCTCACCACCTAAAGGGACAGGGGGACGCCAGCCCCAGCATTTT.

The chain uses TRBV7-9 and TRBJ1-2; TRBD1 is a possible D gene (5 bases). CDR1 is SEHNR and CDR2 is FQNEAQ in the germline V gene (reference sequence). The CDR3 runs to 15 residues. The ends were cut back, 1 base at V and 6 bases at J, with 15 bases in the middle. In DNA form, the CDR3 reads TGTGCCAGCAGCTTAGATGGCCAGGGTTCTCATGGCTACACCTTC. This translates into CASSLDGQGSHGYTF. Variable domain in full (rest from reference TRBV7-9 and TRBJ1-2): DTGVSQNPRHKITKRGQNVTFRCDPISEHNRLYWYRQTLGQGPEFLTYFQNEAQLEKSRLLSDRFSAERPKGSFSTLEIQRTEQGDSAMYLCASSLDGQGSHGYTFGSGTRLTVV.

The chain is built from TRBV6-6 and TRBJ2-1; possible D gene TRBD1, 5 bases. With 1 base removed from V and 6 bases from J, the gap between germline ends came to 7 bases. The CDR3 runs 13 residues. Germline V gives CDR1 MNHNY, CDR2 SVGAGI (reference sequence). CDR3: CASSYFQGNEQFF. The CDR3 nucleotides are TGTGCCAGCAGTTACTTTCAGGGCAATGAGCAGTTCTTC.

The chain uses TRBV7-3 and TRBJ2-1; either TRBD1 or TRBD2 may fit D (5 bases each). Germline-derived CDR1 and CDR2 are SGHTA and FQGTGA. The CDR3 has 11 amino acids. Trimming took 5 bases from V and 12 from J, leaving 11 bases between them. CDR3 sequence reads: CASSGGFVQFF. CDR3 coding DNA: TGTGCCAGCAGCGGGGGATTTGTGCAGTTCTTC.

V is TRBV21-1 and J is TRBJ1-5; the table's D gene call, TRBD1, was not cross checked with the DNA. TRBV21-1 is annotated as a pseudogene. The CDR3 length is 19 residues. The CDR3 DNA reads TGTGCCAGCAGCAAAGAGCCGGCCAGGGGAAGTCGGAGCAATCAGCCCCAGCATTTT. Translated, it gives CASSKEPARGSRSNQPQHF.

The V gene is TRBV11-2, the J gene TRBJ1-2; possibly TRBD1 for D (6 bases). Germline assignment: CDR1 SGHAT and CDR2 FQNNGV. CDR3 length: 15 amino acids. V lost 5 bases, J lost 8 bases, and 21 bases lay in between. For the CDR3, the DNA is TGTGCCAGCAGCACCTACAGGGATGGGCTTTGGGGCTACACCTTC. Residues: CASSTYRDGLWGYTF. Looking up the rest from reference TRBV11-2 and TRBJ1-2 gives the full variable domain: EAGVAQSPRYKIIEKRQSVAFWCNPISGHATLYWYQQILGQGPKLLIQFQNNGVVDDSQLPKDRFSAERLKGVDSTLKIQPAKLEDSAVYLCASSTYRDGLWGYTFGSGTRLTVV.

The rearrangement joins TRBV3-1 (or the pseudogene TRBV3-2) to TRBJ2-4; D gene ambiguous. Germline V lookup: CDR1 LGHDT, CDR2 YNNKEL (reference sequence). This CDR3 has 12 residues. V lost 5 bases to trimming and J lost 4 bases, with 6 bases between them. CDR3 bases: TGTGCCAGCAGCGGGCGAAAAAACATTCAGTACTTC. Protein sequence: CASSGRKNIQYF.

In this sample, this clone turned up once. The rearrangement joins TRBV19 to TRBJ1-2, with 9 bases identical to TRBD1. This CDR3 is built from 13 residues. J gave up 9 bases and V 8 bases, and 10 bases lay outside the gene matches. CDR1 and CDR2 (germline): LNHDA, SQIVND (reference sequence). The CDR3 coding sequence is TGTGCCAGTGGACAACAGGGGGCATTGAGCTACACCTTC. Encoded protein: CASGQQGALSYTF. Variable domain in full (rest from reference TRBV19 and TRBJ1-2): DGGITQSPKYLFRKEGQNVTLSCEQNLNHDAMYWYRQDPGQGLRLIYYSQIVNDFQKGDIAEGYSVSREKKESFPLTVTSAQKNPTAFYLCASGQQGALSYTFGSGTRLTVV.

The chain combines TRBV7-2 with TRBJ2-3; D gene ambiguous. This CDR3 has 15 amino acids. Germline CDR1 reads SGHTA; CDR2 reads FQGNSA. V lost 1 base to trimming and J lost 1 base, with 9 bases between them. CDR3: CASSLEGRGTDTQYF. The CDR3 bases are TGTGCCAGCAGCTTAGAGGGCCGGGGCACAGATACGCAGTATTTT.

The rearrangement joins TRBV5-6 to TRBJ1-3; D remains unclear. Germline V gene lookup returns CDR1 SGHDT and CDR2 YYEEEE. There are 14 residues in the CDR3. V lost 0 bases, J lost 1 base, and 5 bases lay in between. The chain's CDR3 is CASSLDLSGNTIYF. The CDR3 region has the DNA TGTGCCAGCAGCTTGGACCTATCTGGAAACACCATATATTTT.

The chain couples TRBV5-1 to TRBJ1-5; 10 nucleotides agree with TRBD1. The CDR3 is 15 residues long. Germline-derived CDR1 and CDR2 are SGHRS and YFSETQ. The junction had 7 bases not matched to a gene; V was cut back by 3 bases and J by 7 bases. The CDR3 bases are TGCGCCAGCAGCTGGGGGACAGGGGTGGGCCAGCCCCAGCATTTT. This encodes CASSWGTGVGQPQHF. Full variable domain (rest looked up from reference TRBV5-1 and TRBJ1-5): KAGVTQTPRYLIKTRGQQVTLSCSPISGHRSVSWYQQTPGQGLQFLFEYFSETQRNKGNFPGRFSGRQFSNSRSEMNVSTLELGDSALYLCASSWGTGVGQPQHFGDGTRLSIL.

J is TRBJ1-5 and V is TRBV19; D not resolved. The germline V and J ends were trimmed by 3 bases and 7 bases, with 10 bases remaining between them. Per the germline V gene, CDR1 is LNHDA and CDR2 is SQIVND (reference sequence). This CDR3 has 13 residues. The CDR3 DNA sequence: TGTGCCAGTAGTATCCTCGGGAGACAGCCCCAGCATTTT. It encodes CASSILGRQPQHF.

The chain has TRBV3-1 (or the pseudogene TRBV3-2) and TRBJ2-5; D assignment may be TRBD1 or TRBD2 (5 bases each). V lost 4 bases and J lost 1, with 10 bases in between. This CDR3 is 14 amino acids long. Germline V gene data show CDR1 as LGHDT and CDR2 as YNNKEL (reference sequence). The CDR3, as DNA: TGTGCCAGCAGCCCTGGGACGGGCCAAGAGACCCAGTACTTC. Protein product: CASSPGTGQETQYF.

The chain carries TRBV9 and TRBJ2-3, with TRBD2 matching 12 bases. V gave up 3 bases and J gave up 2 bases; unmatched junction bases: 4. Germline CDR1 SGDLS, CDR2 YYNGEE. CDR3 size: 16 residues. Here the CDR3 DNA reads TGTGCCAGCAGCGAGGGACTAGCGGGTAACACAGATACGCAGTATTTT. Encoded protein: CASSEGLAGNTDTQYF.

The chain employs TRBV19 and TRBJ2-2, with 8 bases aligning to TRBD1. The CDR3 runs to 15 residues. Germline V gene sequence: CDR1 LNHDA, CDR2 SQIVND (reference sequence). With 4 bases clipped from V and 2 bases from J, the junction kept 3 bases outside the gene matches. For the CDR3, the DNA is TGTGCCAGTAGTAAAGGGACAGGCAACACCGGGGAGCTGTTTTTT. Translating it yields CASSKGTGNTGELFF.

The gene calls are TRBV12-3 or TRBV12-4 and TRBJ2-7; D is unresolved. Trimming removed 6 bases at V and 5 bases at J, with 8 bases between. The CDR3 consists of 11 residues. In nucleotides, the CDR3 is TGTGCCAGCAGCCTTGAAAACGAGCAGTACTTC. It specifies CASSLENEQYF.

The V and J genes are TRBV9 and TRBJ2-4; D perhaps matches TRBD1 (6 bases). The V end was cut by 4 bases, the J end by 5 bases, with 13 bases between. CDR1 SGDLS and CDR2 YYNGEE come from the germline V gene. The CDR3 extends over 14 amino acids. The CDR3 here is CASSLRGSQNIQYF. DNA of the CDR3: TGTGCCAGCAGCCTTAGGGGGTCCCAAAACATTCAGTACTTC.

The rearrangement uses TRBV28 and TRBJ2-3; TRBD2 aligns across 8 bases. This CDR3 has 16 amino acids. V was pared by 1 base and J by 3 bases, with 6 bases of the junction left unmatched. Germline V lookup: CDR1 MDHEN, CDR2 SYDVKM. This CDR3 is CASSLSEREMTDTQYF. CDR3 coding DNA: TGTGCCAGCAGTTTATCGGAGCGGGAGATGACAGATACGCAGTATTTT.

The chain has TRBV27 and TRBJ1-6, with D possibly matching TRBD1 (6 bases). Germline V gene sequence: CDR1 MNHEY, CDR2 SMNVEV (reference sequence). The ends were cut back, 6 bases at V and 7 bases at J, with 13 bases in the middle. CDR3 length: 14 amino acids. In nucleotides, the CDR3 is TGTGCCAGCAGCACAGGGTACATCAATTCACCCCTCCACTTT. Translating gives CASSTGYINSPLHF.